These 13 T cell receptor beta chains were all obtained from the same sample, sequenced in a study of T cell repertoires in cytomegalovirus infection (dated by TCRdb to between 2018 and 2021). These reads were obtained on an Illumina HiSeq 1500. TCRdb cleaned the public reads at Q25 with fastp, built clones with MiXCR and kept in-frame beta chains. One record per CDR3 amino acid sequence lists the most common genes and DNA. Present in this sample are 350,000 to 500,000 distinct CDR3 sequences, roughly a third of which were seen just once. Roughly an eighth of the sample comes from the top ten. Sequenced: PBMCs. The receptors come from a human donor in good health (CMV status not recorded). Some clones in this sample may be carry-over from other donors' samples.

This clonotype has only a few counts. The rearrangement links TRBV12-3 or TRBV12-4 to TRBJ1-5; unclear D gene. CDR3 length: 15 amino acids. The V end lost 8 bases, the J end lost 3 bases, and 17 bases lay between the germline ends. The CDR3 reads CASSPEVFSNQPQHF. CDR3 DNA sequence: TGTGCCAGCTCCCCGGAGGTTTTCTCCAATCAGCCCCAGCATTTT.

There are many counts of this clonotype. In DNA form, the CDR3 reads TGTGCCAGCAGTTTCACTTCCTCCTACAATGAGCAGTTCTTC. Protein: CASSFTSSYNEQFF. The rearrangement joins TRBV12-3 or TRBV12-4 to TRBJ2-1; D is unclear. This CDR3 comprises 14 residues. V lost 3 bases to trimming and J lost 0 bases, with 6 bases between them.

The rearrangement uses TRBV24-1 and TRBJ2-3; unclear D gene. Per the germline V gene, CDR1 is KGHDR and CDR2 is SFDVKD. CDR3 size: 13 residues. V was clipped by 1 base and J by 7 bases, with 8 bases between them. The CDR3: CATSDLKGHTQYF. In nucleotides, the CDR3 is TGTGCCACCAGTGATTTAAAAGGACATACGCAGTATTTT.

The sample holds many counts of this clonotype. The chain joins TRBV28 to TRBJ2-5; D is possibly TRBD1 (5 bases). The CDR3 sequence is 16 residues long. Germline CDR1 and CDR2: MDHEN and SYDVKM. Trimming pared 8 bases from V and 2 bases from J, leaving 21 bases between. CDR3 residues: CASRFRDDSSQETQYF. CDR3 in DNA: TGTGCCAGCCGGTTTCGAGACGACAGCTCACAAGAGACCCAGTACTTC.

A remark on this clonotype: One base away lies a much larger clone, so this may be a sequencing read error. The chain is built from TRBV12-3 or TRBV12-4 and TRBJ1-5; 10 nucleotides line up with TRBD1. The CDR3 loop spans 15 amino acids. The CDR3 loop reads CASNSGTGVNQPQRF. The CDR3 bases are TGTGCCAGCAACTCGGGGACAGGGGTCAATCAGCCCCAGCGTTTT.

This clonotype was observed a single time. CDR3 loop: CAISENKNIQYF. In nucleotides, the CDR3 is TGTGCCATCAGTGAGAACAAAAACATTCAGTACTTC. The V and J genes are TRBV10-3 and TRBJ2-4; D uncertain. CDR1 is ENHRY and CDR2 is SYGVKD in the germline V gene. This CDR3 contains 12 residues. The V end lost 2 bases, the J end lost 3 bases, and 2 bases lay between the germline ends.

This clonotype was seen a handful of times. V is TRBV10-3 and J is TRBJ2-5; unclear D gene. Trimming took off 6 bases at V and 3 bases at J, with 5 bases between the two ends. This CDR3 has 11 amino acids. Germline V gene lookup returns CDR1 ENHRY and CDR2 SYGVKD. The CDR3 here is CAIRVEETQYF. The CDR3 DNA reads TGTGCCATCAGGGTTGAAGAGACCCAGTACTTC.

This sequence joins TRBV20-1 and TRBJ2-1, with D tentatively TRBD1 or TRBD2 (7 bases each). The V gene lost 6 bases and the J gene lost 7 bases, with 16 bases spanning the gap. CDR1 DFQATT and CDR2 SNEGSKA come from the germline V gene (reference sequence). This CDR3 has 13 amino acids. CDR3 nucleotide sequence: TGCAGTGCGCAGGGGGGGGCGAGGAATGAGCAGTTCTTC. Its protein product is CSAQGGARNEQFF.

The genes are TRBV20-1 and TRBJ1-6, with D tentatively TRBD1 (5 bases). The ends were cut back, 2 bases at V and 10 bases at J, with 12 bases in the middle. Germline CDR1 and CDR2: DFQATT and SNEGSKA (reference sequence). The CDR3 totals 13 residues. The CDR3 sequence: CSARRQIKSPLHF. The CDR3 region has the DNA TGCAGTGCTAGAAGACAGATTAAGTCACCCCTCCACTTT.

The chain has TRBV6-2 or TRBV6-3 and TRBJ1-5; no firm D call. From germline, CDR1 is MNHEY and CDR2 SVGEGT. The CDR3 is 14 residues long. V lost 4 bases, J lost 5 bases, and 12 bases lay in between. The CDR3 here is CASSSFEGYQPQHF. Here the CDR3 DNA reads TGTGCCAGCAGTTCATTCGAAGGGTATCAGCCCCAGCATTTT.

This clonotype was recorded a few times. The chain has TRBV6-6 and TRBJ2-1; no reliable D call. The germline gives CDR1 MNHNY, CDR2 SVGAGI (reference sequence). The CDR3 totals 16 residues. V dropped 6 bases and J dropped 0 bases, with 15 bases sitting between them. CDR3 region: CASRSHSLSSYNEQFF. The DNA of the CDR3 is TGTGCCAGCAGATCCCACTCCCTGAGCTCCTACAATGAGCAGTTCTTC.

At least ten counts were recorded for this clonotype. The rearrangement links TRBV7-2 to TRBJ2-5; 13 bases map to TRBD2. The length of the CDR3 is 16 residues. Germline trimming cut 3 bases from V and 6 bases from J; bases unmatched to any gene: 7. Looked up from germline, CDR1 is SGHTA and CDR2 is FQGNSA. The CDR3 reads CASSFALAGGPKTQYF. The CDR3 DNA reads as TGTGCCAGCAGCTTCGCACTAGCGGGGGGGCCGAAGACCCAGTACTTC.

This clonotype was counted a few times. The chain's CDR3 is CAWSSLASTDTQYF. The CDR3, as DNA: TGTGCCTGGAGCTCCCTAGCTAGCACAGATACGCAGTATTTT. This chain joins TRBV30 and TRBJ2-3; D is possibly TRBD2 (5 bases). Germline-derived CDR1 and CDR2 are GTSNPN and SVGIG (reference sequence). V was shortened by 3 bases and J by 0 bases, with 10 bases between the two germline ends. The CDR3 has 14 residues.